This T cell receptor (beta chain) was documented in a study of identical twins. Germline loops: CDR1 SGDLS, CDR2 YYNGEE. V lost 0 bases, J lost 2 bases, and 13 bases lay in between. The CDR3 has 16 amino acids. This clonotype was seen more than once but under ten times. TCRdb ran MiXCR on the 5' RACE reads and lists one entry per CDR3 protein. Of hundreds of thousands of distinct CDR3 sequences in the sample, about 18% were seen once. All of the donors were Caucasians in good health. A further study also used this sample, focusing on T cells expressing NK-cell markers.

The chain is built from TRBV9 and TRBJ2-3, with D possibly called TRBD1 or TRBD2 (5 bases each). Sequencing was done on a sample of PBMCs. The clonotype was recovered from a woman under 30 in good health. Here the CDR3 reads CASSVEGRGITDTQYF. The CDR3 DNA reads as TGTGCCAGCAGCGTAGAAGGACGGGGCATCACAGATACGCAGTATTTT.